This T cell receptor (beta chain) was recorded in a study of blood T cell repertoires in COVID-19. CDR1 is ENHRY, CDR2 SYGVKD, per germline. With V trimmed by 2 bases and J by 2 bases, 8 bases remained unmatched. The CDR3 sequence is 17 residues long. Here immunoSEQ multiplex PCR was the method, and the copy in TCRdb shows in-frame clones only, minus some. The profile shows around 270,000 clones, roughly 88% of them singletons. The source of this sequence is a woman aged 40 to 50 who had been exposed to COVID-19. The chain carries TRBV10-3 and TRBJ2-3; 9 bases line up with TRBD2. Sequencing was performed on PBMCs or T cells enriched from blood (not recorded which). The CDR3 here is CAISEANSGRYTDTQYF. CDR3 bases: TGTGCCATCAGTGAGGCCAATAGCGGGAGATACACAGATACGCAGTATTTT.